This T cell receptor (beta chain) comes out of a study of somatic mutations in cytotoxic T cells in rheumatoid arthritis. Overall study context: There were some V beta antibody-stained T-cell populations flow-sorted at nearly 100% purity, and these included V beta1+ cells sequenced for TCRB.

Profiled with immunoSEQ multiplex PCR; TCRdb holds only in-frame clones, not every one. The sample lists approximately 10,000 clones; approximately 75% were seen once. Study results and limitations: In about an eighth of the roughly 60 patients, the largest CD8+ clone exceeded 20% of CD8+ cells. The identity of the antigens targeted by the expanded CD8+ clones remained unknown.

As to this clone: The target antigen is unknown.

V was shortened by 5 bases and J by 0 bases, with 13 bases between the two germline ends. Germline CDR1 is SEHNR and CDR2 is FQNEAQ (reference sequence). This CDR3 region has 15 residues. The sequenced material came from CD8+ T cells sorted from blood. The gene calls are TRBV7-9 and TRBJ1-1; tentative D call: TRBD1 (6 bases). This clonotype was sampled from an adult with rheumatoid arthritis. The CDR3 nucleotides read TGTGCCAGCAGCGCCAAGGACAGATTGAACACTGAAGCTTTCTTT. Its protein product is CASSAKDRLNTEAFF.